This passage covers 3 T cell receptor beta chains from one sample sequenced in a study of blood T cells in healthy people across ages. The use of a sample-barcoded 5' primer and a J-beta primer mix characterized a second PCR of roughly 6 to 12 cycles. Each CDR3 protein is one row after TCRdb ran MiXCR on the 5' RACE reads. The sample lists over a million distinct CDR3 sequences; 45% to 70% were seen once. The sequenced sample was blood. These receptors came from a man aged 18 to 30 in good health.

The CDR3 DNA sequence: TGTACCTCCAGGGGGGCGGATTACAATGAGCAGTTCTTC. The encoded protein is CTSRGADYNEQFF. J is TRBJ2-1 and V is TRBV28; a weak D match, TRBD1 (7 bases). Germline CDR1 reads MDHEN; CDR2 reads SYDVKM. The CDR3 is 13 residues long.

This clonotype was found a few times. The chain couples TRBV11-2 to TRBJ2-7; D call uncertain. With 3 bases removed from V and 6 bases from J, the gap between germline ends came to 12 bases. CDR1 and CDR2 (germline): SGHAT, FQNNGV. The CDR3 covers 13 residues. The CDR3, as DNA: TGTGCCAGCAGCTTGGTCTTTTCGAGCGAGCAGTACTTC. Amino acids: CASSLVFSSEQYF.

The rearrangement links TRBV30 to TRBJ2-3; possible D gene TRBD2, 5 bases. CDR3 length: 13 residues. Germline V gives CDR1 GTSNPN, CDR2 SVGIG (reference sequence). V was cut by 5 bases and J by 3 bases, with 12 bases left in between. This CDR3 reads CAWLWGETDTQYF. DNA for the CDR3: TGTGCCTGGCTGTGGGGAGAAACAGATACGCAGTATTTT.